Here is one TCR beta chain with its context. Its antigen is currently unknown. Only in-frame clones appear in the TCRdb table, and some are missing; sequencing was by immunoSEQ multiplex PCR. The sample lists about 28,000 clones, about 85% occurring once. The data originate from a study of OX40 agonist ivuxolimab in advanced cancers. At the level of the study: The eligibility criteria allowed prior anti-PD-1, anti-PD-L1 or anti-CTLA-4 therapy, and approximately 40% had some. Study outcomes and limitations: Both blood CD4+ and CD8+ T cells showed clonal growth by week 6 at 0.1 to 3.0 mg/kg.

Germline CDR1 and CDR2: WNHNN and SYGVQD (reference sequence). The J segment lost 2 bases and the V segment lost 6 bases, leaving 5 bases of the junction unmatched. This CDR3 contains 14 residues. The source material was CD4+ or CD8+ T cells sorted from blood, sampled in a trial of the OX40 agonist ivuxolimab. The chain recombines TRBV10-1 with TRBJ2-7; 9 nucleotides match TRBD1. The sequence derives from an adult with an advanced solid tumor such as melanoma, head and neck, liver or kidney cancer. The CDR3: CASSSGTGPYEQYF. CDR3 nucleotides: TGCGCCAGCAGCTCGGGGACAGGGCCCTACGAGCAGTACTTC.